This T cell receptor beta chain was observed in a study of blood T cell repertoires in COVID-19. In the study overall: The samples span acute and convalescent COVID-19 from the United States, Italy and Spain. From T cells, B-cell-depleted T cells, or PBMCs came the material, which was cDNA or gDNA.

The J segment lost 2 bases and the V segment lost 5 bases, leaving 18 bases of the junction unmatched. This CDR3 is 18 amino acids long. Per the germline V gene, CDR1 is SGHAT and CDR2 is FQNNGV. As handled by the study authors: By means of reference gene primer amplification, nucleated cell counts were estimated. The method was immunoSEQ multiplex PCR; TCRdb's version includes in-frame clones alone and lacks a portion of them. The V and J calls and clone size are taken from that table; D and trimming were inferred from the DNA. The table includes 95,000 to 150,000 clones, 75% to 90% detected once. This sequence joins TRBV11-2 and TRBJ2-7, with 7 positions matching TRBD1. This receptor was taken from a man aged 40-50 years with acute or convalescent COVID-19. Input material: peripheral blood. The CDR3 region has the DNA TGTGCCAGCAGCCTCACCCGCCGTTCCGGGACAGTTACCTACGAGCAGTACTTC. Translation gives CASSLTRRSGTVTYEQYF.